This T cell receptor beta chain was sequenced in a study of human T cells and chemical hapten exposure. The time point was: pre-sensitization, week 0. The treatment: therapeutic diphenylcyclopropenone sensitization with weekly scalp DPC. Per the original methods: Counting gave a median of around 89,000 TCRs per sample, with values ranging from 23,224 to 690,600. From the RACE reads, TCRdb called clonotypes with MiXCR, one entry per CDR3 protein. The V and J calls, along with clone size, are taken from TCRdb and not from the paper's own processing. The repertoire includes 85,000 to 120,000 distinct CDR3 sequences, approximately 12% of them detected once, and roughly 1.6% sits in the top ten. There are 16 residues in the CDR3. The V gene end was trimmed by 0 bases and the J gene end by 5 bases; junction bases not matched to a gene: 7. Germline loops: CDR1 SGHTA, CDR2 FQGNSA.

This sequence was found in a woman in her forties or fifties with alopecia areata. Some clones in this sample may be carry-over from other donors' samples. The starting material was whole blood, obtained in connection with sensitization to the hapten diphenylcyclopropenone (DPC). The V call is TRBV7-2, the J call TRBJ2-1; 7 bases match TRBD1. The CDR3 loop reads CASSLARGQPDNEQFF. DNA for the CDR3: TGTGCCAGCAGCTTAGCACGGGGACAGCCAGACAATGAGCAGTTCTTC.